This passage covers 10 T cell receptor beta chains from one sample sequenced in a study of siplizumab effects on memory and regulatory T cells. Profiling relied on immunoSEQ multiplex PCR, and the TCRdb table lists in-frame clones only, not all of them. The sample has some 100,000 clones; about 90% are singletons. Sequenced sample: Tregs sorted from blood. Every receptor here comes from a human donor in good health.

The chain is built from TRBV10-3 and TRBJ2-6; D is undetermined. Germline CDR1 and CDR2: ENHRY and SYGVKD. Trimming removed 8 bases at V and 2 bases at J, with 4 bases between. The CDR3 totals 12 residues. The CDR3, as DNA: TGTGCCATCTCTCCTGGGGCCAACGTCCTGACTTTC. It codes for CAISPGANVLTF.

The chain has TRBV10-3 and TRBJ1-3; 7 bases match TRBD1. This CDR3 contains 18 residues. The ends lost 4 bases at V and 2 bases at J; junction bases unmatched: 14. CDR1 and CDR2 from the germline V gene are ENHRY and SYGVKD. The CDR3 DNA is TGTGCCATCAGTGGGGGGAAGGGACAGCGGATGACTGGAAACACCATATATTTT. Translating it yields CAISGGKGQRMTGNTIYF.

This chain uses TRBV19 with TRBJ2-3; D remains ambiguous. Germline V gene data show CDR1 as LNHDA and CDR2 as SQIVND (reference sequence). This CDR3 region has 11 residues. V dropped 0 bases and J dropped 8 bases, with 3 bases sitting between them. CDR3 DNA sequence: TGTGCCAGTAGTATAGAGCGTACGCAGTATTTT. It encodes CASSIERTQYF. Together with reference TRBV19 and TRBJ2-3, the CDR3 gives the full variable domain: DGGITQSPKYLFRKEGQNVTLSCEQNLNHDAMYWYRQDPGQGLRLIYYSQIVNDFQKGDIAEGYSVSREKKESFPLTVTSAQKNPTAFYLCASSIERTQYFGPGTRLTVL.

V usage is TRBV14 and J usage is TRBJ2-5, with unresolved D. The germline gives CDR1 SGHDN, CDR2 FVKESK. This CDR3 comprises 14 residues. V was cut by 0 bases and J by 1 base, with 6 bases left in between. CDR3 sequence (DNA): TGTGCCAGCAGCCAAGATAGAGTCCAAGAGACCCAGTACTTC. Encoded protein: CASSQDRVQETQYF.

The V call is TRBV5-1, the J call TRBJ2-4, with no clear D. Trimming pared 1 base from V and 0 bases from J, leaving 11 bases between. CDR1 and CDR2 from the germline V gene are SGHRS and YFSETQ. The CDR3 has 16 residues. In DNA form, the CDR3 reads TGCGCCAGCAGCTTGTCGTGGAATGCAGCCAAAAACATTCAGTACTTC. Protein: CASSLSWNAAKNIQYF.

CDR3 coding DNA: TGTGCCAGCAGTCGGACGGCTAACTATGGCTACACCTTC. It yields the protein CASSRTANYGYTF. J is TRBJ1-2 and V is TRBV28; the D is unclear. CDR1 MDHEN and CDR2 SYDVKM come from the germline V gene. CDR3 length: 13 amino acids. V gave up 5 bases and J gave up 0 bases, with 7 bases separating them.

This clone appeared once. The rearrangement joins TRBV5-4 to TRBJ1-1, with D uncertain. The CDR3 is 14 amino acids. V lost 5 bases, J lost 2 bases, and 13 bases lay in between. From germline, CDR1 is SGHNT and CDR2 YYREEE (reference sequence). The CDR3 DNA reads as TGTGCCAGCAGAAACCTAACAAGAAACACTGAAGCTTTCTTT. Protein: CASRNLTRNTEAFF.

This clone was recorded at least ten times. This chain joins TRBV14 and TRBJ1-4; 8 bases agree with TRBD1. CDR3 length: 15 amino acids. V lost 4 bases and J lost 7; bases outside the gene matches: 8. CDR1 is SGHDN, CDR2 FVKESK, per germline. This CDR3 is CASSRWTGQSEKLFF. DNA of the CDR3: TGTGCCAGCAGCCGATGGACAGGGCAGAGTGAAAAACTGTTTTTT.

This chain links TRBV19 with TRBJ1-1; the D gene is possibly TRBD1 (5 bases). Trimming took 6 bases from V and 1 from J, leaving 12 bases between them. There are 14 residues in the CDR3. Per germline, CDR1 LNHDA and CDR2 SQIVND (reference sequence). CDR3 sequence: CASRQDHKNTEAFF. Here the CDR3 DNA reads TGTGCCAGTAGACAGGACCATAAGAACACTGAAGCTTTCTTT.

This rearrangement joins TRBV5-1 to TRBJ2-7; D may be TRBD2 (5 bases). V lost 3 bases to trimming and J lost 2 bases, with 15 bases between them. Germline-derived CDR1 and CDR2 are SGHRS and YFSETQ. This CDR3 comprises 15 residues. The CDR3 here is CASSSASGSPYEQYF. The CDR3 nucleotides are TGCGCCAGCAGCTCCGCCTCGGGAAGCCCCTACGAGCAGTACTTC.